The 17 T cell receptor beta chains below were found in one sample sequenced in a study of T cell repertoires in ileal Crohn's disease. Assay used: immunoSEQ multiplex PCR; TCRdb lists only in-frame clones, some missing. The table has around 6,000 clones, around 79% seen once. The material sequenced was ileal tissue. These receptors all stem from an adult with Crohn's disease.

This rearrangement joins TRBV27 to TRBJ2-1; 9 bases match TRBD2. This CDR3 has 15 amino acids. In germline, CDR1 is MNHEY, CDR2 SMNVEV (reference sequence). V was clipped by 6 bases and J by 7 bases; unmatched bases: 10. In DNA form, the CDR3 reads TGTGCCAGCAGCCCAATAGCGGGAGAAGGAAATGAGCAGTTCTTC. This sequence encodes CASSPIAGEGNEQFF.

The rearrangement links TRBV7-9 to TRBJ1-1; tentatively, D is TRBD1 (6 bases). Germline values: CDR1 SEHNR, CDR2 FQNEAQ (reference sequence). The V end was cut by 4 bases, the J end by 6 bases, with 18 bases between. This CDR3 region has 15 residues. The CDR3 nucleotides read TGTGCCAGCAGCTCCACGGGACAAATCGCATCTGAAGCTTTCTTT. Its protein is CASSSTGQIASEAFF.

The V gene is TRBV6-4, the J gene TRBJ1-2, with D possibly matching TRBD1 (5 bases). The CDR3 totals 14 residues. Trimming took off 0 bases at V and 7 bases at J, with 12 bases between the two ends. Germline values: CDR1 MRHNA, CDR2 SNTAGT. CDR3: CASSDSTASPGYTF. DNA of the CDR3: TGTGCCAGCAGTGACTCGACAGCATCCCCTGGCTACACCTTC.

CDR3 bases: TGTGCCAGTAGTATATGGTCAGGATCCGGGCGGGACGAGCAGTACTTC. Encoded protein: CASSIWSGSGRDEQYF. The rearrangement links TRBV19 to TRBJ2-7; perhaps TRBD2 as D (5 bases). This CDR3 has 16 residues. CDR1 LNHDA and CDR2 SQIVND come from the germline V gene (reference sequence). Trimming pared 2 bases from V and 5 bases from J, leaving 19 bases between.

This chain uses TRBV7-8 with TRBJ2-7; 7 positions agree with TRBD2. V trimming: 7 bases; J trimming: 4 bases; junction bases outside the gene matches: 7. This CDR3 contains 13 residues. Germline loops: CDR1 SGHVS, CDR2 FQNEAQ. CDR3 region: CASNLGRTYEQYF. CDR3 nucleotide sequence: TGTGCCAGCAACCTCGGGAGGACGTACGAGCAGTACTTC.

This chain uses TRBV7-7 with TRBJ2-1, with a tentative D call TRBD2 (5 bases). Germline V lookup: CDR1 SSHAT, CDR2 FNYEAQ (reference sequence). The CDR3 covers 13 residues. Trimming left V 5 bases short and J 9 bases short, with 14 bases between. As DNA, the CDR3 is TGTGCCAGCAGCCCATATTCGGAGGCTGAGCAGTTCTTC. It specifies CASSPYSEAEQFF.

The V gene is TRBV6-1, the J gene TRBJ1-1; no clear D. Germline CDR1 and CDR2: MNHNS and SASEGT. The CDR3 runs 13 residues. V was trimmed by 1 base and J by 7 bases, leaving 10 bases between them. The CDR3 coding sequence is TGTGCCAGCAGTGAAGGTGCGGGCGTTGAAGCTTTCTTT. It specifies CASSEGAGVEAFF.

The chain joins TRBV29-1 to TRBJ1-1; TRBD1 aligns across 7 bases. Germline V gene lookup returns CDR1 SQVTM and CDR2 ANQGSEA. Trimming cost V 6 bases and J 8 bases; bases outside gene matches: 12. This CDR3 is 13 amino acids long. This CDR3 is CSVERTGDSEAFF. The CDR3 DNA follows: TGCAGCGTGGAACGAACAGGGGATTCGGAAGCTTTCTTT. The variable domain in full, with the rest retrieved from reference TRBV29-1 and TRBJ1-1, is SAVISQKPSRDICQRGTSLTIQCQVDSQVTMMFWYRQQPGQSLTLIATANQGSEATYESGFVIDKFPISRPNLTFSTLTVSNMSPEDSSIYLCSVERTGDSEAFFGQGTRLTVV.

The V and J genes are TRBV15 and TRBJ2-7, with 7 positions matching TRBD2. V shed 5 bases and J 4 bases; nucleotides not matched to a gene: 5. This CDR3 is built from 13 residues. Germline loops: CDR1 LNHNV, CDR2 YYDKDF (reference sequence). CDR3 amino acids: CATSRGRGYEQYF. The CDR3 DNA follows: TGTGCCACCAGCCGGGGGAGGGGATACGAGCAGTACTTC.

The rearrangement joins TRBV19 to TRBJ2-7, with a weak D call TRBD1 (6 bases). CDR1 is LNHDA and CDR2 is SQIVND in the germline V gene (reference sequence). The V end was cut by 6 bases, the J end by 3 bases, with 12 bases between. The CDR3 is made up of 13 amino acids. The CDR3 is CASSMGHHYEQYF. The CDR3 coding sequence is TGTGCCAGTAGCATGGGACACCACTACGAGCAGTACTTC.

J is TRBJ1-2 and V is TRBV5-4; 8 bases align to TRBD1. The V gene's germline CDR1 is SGHNT and CDR2 YYREEE (reference sequence). The CDR3 runs 13 residues. With 3 bases clipped from V and 5 bases from J, the junction kept 3 bases outside the gene matches. The CDR3 loop reads CASSYDRGYGYTF. The DNA for the CDR3 is TGTGCCAGCAGCTACGACAGGGGATATGGCTACACCTTC.

The gene calls are TRBV25-1 and TRBJ2-7; 8 positions agree with TRBD2. The CDR3 consists of 16 residues. Germline V gene data show CDR1 as MGHDK and CDR2 as SYGVNS. The junction had 9 bases not matched to a gene; V was cut back by 1 base and J by 4 bases. CDR3 nucleotide sequence: TGTGCCAGCAGTGAATTAGAAGAGCGGGAGCCTTACGAGCAGTACTTC. Translated: CASSELEEREPYEQYF.

The rearrangement joins TRBV28 to TRBJ2-3, with a possible D match to TRBD2 (6 bases). This CDR3 has 14 amino acids. In germline, CDR1 is MDHEN, CDR2 SYDVKM. Trimming removed 6 bases at V and 3 bases at J, with 13 bases between. CDR3 sequence: CASSSRTITDTQYF. Here the CDR3 DNA reads TGTGCCAGCAGCTCCCGGACTATAACAGATACGCAGTATTTT.

V and J are TRBV6-5 and TRBJ2-5, with 12 bases lining up with TRBD2. CDR1 and CDR2 from the germline V gene are MNHEY and SVGAGI. Germline trimming cut 6 bases from V and 4 bases from J; bases unmatched to any gene: 6. The CDR3 has 15 amino acids. CDR3 bases: TGTGCCAGCAGCATGACTAGCGGGAGAAGAGAGACCCAGTACTTC. Its protein is CASSMTSGRRETQYF.

V usage is TRBV5-1 and J usage is TRBJ2-2; D perhaps matches TRBD1 (5 bases). Trimming stripped 4 bases from V and 3 bases from J, with 16 bases between. The CDR3 is made up of 16 amino acids. Germline-derived CDR1 and CDR2 are SGHRS and YFSETQ. The CDR3 region is CASSPLPRADTGELFF. The CDR3 bases are TGCGCCAGCAGCCCGCTACCCAGGGCGGACACCGGGGAGCTGTTTTTT.

The V call is TRBV6-1, the J call TRBJ2-7; 8 bases are shared with TRBD1. Germline-derived CDR1 and CDR2 are MNHNS and SASEGT. V was pared by 1 base and J by 3 bases, with 5 bases of the junction left unmatched. This CDR3 comprises 15 residues. The CDR3: CASSEEGTGFYEQYF. The CDR3 DNA is TGTGCCAGCAGTGAAGAGGGGACAGGTTTCTACGAGCAGTACTTC.

The rearrangement links TRBV5-1 to TRBJ2-7, with D possibly being TRBD2 (6 bases). V gave up 0 bases and J gave up 2 bases, with 12 bases separating them. This CDR3 contains 15 residues. Germline CDR1 and CDR2: SGHRS and YFSETQ. This chain's CDR3 is CASSLGGGSTYEQYF. The CDR3 nucleotides read TGCGCCAGCAGCTTGGGTGGGGGGTCCACCTACGAGCAGTACTTC.